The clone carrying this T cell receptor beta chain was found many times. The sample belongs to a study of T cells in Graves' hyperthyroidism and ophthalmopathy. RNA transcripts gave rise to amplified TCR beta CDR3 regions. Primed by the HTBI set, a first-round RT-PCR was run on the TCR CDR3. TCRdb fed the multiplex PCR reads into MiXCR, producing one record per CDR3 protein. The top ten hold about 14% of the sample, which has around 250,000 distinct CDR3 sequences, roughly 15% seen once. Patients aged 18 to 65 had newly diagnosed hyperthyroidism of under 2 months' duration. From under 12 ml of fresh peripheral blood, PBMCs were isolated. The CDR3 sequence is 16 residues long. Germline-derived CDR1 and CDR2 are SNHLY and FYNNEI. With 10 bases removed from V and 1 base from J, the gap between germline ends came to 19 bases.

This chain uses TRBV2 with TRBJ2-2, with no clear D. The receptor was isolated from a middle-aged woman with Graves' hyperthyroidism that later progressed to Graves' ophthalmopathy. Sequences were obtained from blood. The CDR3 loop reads CATGLLALLNTGELFF. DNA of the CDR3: TGTGCCACCGGCCTTTTAGCTCTTTTGAACACCGGGGAGCTGTTTTTT. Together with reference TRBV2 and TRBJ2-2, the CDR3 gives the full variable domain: EPEVTQTPSHQVTQMGQEVILRCVPISNHLYFYWYRQILGQKVEFLVSFYNNEISEKSEIFDDQFSVERPDGSNFTLKIRSTKLEDSAMYFCATGLLALLNTGELFFGEGSRLTVL.